This TCR beta chain comes out of a study of T cells in Graves' hyperthyroidism and ophthalmopathy. The V and J ends lost 6 bases and 1 base respectively, with 8 bases between them. The CDR3 has 13 residues. Germline values: CDR1 MNHNS, CDR2 SASEGT. TCR beta CDR3 regions were amplified from RNA transcripts. Carried out on the TCR CDR3, a first-round RT-PCR used the HTBI primer set. TCRdb re-called the multiplex PCR reads with MiXCR, one entry per CDR3 protein. The sample has about 410,000 distinct CDR3 sequences; approximately 14% are singletons. This clonotype was detected a few times. The V and J genes are TRBV6-1 and TRBJ2-3; no clear D gene. The TCR sequence derives from a woman in her thirties with Graves' ophthalmopathy. The sequencing input was blood. Written as DNA, the CDR3 is TGTGCCAGCAGCACGGACCGCACAGATACGCAGTATTTT. Translation gives CASSTDRTDTQYF.